This TCR beta chain appears in the sequencing data of a study of control samples from healthy donors and cancer patients. Clones were read by immunoSEQ multiplex PCR, and TCRdb kept only the in-frame ones, dropping some. The sample holds 150,000 to 200,000 clones; over 85% are singletons and the top ten take around 12%. Germline V lookup: CDR1 MGHRA, CDR2 YSYEKL. V lost 1 base to trimming and J lost 6 bases, with 18 bases between them. This CDR3 is built from 17 residues. The V call is TRBV4-1, the J call TRBJ2-2; TRBD2 is a possible D gene (5 bases). The receptor was isolated from a man between 25 and 39 years old in good health. The sample consisted of blood. CDR3 coding DNA: TGCGCCAGCAGCCAAGCTGACGGAGGACCTCTGGCCGGGGAGCTGTTTTTT. Translated, it gives CASSQADGGPLAGELFF.